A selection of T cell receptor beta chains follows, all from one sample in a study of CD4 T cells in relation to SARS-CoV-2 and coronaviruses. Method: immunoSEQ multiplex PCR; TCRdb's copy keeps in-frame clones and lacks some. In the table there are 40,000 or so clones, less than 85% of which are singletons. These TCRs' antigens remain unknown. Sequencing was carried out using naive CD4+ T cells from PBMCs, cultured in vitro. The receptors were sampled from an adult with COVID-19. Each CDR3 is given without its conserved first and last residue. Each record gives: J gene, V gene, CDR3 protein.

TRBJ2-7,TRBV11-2,ASSFNGASYEQY
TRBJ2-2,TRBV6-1,ASSEAEAPWPGELF
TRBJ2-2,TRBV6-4,ASSGTSGSTGELF
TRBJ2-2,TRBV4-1,ASSQTIRPPNTGELF
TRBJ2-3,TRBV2,ASRATGTMRDTQY
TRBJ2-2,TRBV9,ASSVINRARANTGELF
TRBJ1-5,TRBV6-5,ASSPSTSNQPQH
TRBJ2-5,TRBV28,ASSFRMTGAQETQY
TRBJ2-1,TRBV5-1,ASSLGWWVSYNEQF
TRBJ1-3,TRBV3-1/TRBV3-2,ASSQFSGNTIY
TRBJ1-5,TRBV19,ASSIVGRSGNQPQH
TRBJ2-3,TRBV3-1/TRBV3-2,ASSRDARNTQY
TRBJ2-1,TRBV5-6,ASLLRGSSYNEQF
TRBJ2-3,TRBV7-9,ASSSVLRTDTQY
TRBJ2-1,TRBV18,ASSPSRVANEQF
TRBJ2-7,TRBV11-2,ASSPPSAGAPYEQY
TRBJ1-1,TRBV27,ASRNWQRGVGTEAF
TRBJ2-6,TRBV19,ASSIGRSGANVLT
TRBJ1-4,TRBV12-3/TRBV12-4,ASSHSSNEKLF
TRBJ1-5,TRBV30,AWSNPGFANQPQH
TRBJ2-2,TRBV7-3,ASSLGSHSGELF
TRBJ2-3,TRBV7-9,ASTGATDTQY
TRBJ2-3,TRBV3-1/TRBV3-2,ASSFDVVDTQY
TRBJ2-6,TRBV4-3,ASSQEGDNSGANVLT
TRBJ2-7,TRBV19,ASSMRDSYEQY
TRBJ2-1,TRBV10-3,AISVPAGVEQF
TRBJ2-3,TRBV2,ASSASGGTTDTQY
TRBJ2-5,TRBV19,ASSMGRVAGEETQY
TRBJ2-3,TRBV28,ASSSLGVHSTDTQY
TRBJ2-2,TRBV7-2,ASSSTPGNTGELF
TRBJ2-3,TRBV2,ASRIGLAGTGATQY
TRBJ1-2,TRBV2,ARATGQGAKLEGYT
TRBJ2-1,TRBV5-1,ASSGYSGSSYNEQF
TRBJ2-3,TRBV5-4,ASSLIRERTDTQY
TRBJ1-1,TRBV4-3,ASSQGRLGGRSDTEAF
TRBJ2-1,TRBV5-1,ASRRTSGSNEQF
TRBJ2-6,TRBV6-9,ASSYRQGWGSGANVLT
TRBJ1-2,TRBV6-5,ASTGQYGYT
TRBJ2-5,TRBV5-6,ASRRGSVKETQY
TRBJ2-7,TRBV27,ARRPTGSCYEQY
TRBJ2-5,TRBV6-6,ASRPLGVGGETQY
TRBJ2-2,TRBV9,ASSVEGPGTGELF
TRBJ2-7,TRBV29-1,SVEDFGAYEQY
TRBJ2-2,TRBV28,ASSLGGPLETGELF
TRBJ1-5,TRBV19,ASSIFGGMGNQPQH
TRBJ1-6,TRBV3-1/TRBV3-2,ASSQAQGWSSPLH
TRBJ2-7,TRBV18,ASSQNAYEQY
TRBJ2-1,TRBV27,ASSKTTSASSYNEQF
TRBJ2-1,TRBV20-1,SASGTGRKYNEQF
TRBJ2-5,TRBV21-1,ASSKGTGGETQY
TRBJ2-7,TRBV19,ASSMGSGSSYEQY
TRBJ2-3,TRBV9,ASSVAGGSTDTQY
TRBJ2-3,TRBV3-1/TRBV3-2,ASSQDWPAGGILGTDTQY
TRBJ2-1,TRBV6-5,ASRDTINEQF